Listed here are 14 T cell receptor beta chains from one sample, sequenced in a study of T cells after yellow fever vaccination. From the 5' RACE reads, TCRdb called clonotypes with MiXCR, one entry per CDR3 protein. This table holds 300,000 to 450,000 distinct CDR3 sequences, 6.2% found once. Sequences were derived from PBMCs, sampled 5 days after the yellow fever booster vaccination. These receptors were obtained from a man aged 25-45 years who received the YFV17D yellow fever vaccine.

This clonotype appeared many times. The chain links TRBV10-3 to TRBJ2-7; 9 bases fit TRBD1. Germline-derived CDR1 and CDR2 are ENHRY and SYGVKD. V dropped 4 bases and J dropped 3; count of bases not matched to a gene: 7. CDR3 size: 15 residues. The DNA of the CDR3 is TGTGCCATCAGTGCTGGGACAGGGCAGAACTACGAGCAGTACTTC. It encodes CAISAGTGQNYEQYF.

The rearrangement links TRBV18 to TRBJ2-5; D is ambiguous. V lost 0 bases to trimming and J lost 5 bases, with 7 bases between them. Germline CDR1 is KGHSH and CDR2 is LQKENI. This CDR3 comprises 13 residues. CDR3: CASSPPLWETQYF. CDR3 nucleotide sequence: TGTGCCAGCTCACCACCCCTGTGGGAGACCCAGTACTTC.

CDR3 amino acids: CASSQEIGQLNEKLFF. The CDR3 nucleotides are TGCGCCAGCAGCCAAGAAATAGGACAGCTCAATGAAAAACTGTTTTTT. This chain uses TRBV4-1 with TRBJ1-4, with D perhaps matching TRBD1 (6 bases). V was shortened by 0 bases and J by 5 bases, with 13 bases between the two germline ends. The CDR3 runs 16 residues. Germline values: CDR1 MGHRA, CDR2 YSYEKL.

In this sample, this clonotype turned up a few times. The chain is built from TRBV6-1 and TRBJ2-1; D gene uncertain. The CDR3 extends over 13 amino acids. Germline V gene data show CDR1 as MNHNS and CDR2 as SASEGT. Trimming pared 6 bases from V and 8 bases from J, leaving 14 bases between. The CDR3 loop is CASSSPGVYEQFF. For the CDR3, the DNA is TGTGCCAGCAGCTCGCCTGGGGTGTATGAGCAGTTCTTC.

The J gene is TRBJ2-7, the V gene TRBV20-1, with D uncertain. The ends were cut back, 7 bases at V and 2 bases at J, with 9 bases in the middle. In germline, CDR1 is DFQATT, CDR2 SNEGSKA (reference sequence). The length of the CDR3 is 11 residues. The CDR3 reads CSVFTAYEQYF. CDR3 DNA sequence: TGCAGTGTCTTCACGGCCTACGAGCAGTACTTC.

The chain is built from TRBV6-5 and TRBJ2-5, with 7 bases aligning to TRBD2. The CDR3 runs 17 residues. Germline loops: CDR1 MNHEY, CDR2 SVGAGI. V shed 0 bases and J 1 base; nucleotides not matched to a gene: 8. The CDR3 DNA reads TGTGCCAGCAGTTACTCGGGCGGGTCTAGCGGCCAAGAGACCCAGTACTTC. It translates to CASSYSGGSSGQETQYF.

V gene TRBV6-2 or TRBV6-3 combines with J gene TRBJ2-2, with 11 bases matching TRBD2. V lost 6 bases to trimming and J lost 6 bases; unmatched junction nucleotides: 9. The CDR3 loop spans 16 amino acids. Germline V lookup: CDR1 MNHEY, CDR2 SVGEGT. The CDR3 region is CASRSTSGSLAGELFF. For the CDR3, the DNA is TGTGCCAGCAGATCTACTAGCGGGAGTTTGGCCGGGGAGCTGTTTTTT.

The rearrangement links TRBV24-1 to TRBJ2-1; 9 nucleotides match TRBD1. Germline trimming cut 5 bases from V and 14 bases from J; bases unmatched to any gene: 9. The CDR3 covers 13 residues. Germline V gene lookup returns CDR1 KGHDR and CDR2 SFDVKD. CDR3 region: CATSATSRTGEFF. The CDR3 DNA follows: TGTGCCACCAGTGCAACGTCCCGGACAGGGGAGTTCTTC.

Only a few counts were recorded for this clonotype. The V and J genes are TRBV20-1 and TRBJ2-5; D is possibly TRBD2 (7 bases). CDR3 length: 13 amino acids. The germline gives CDR1 DFQATT, CDR2 SNEGSKA (reference sequence). V lost 7 bases to trimming and J lost 6 bases, with 18 bases between them. CDR3 sequence: CSGKVGGLKTQYF. The CDR3 nucleotides read TGCAGTGGCAAGGTCGGGGGGCTAAAGACCCAGTACTTC.

The chain carries TRBV20-1 and TRBJ1-3; D gene ambiguous. This CDR3 has 15 amino acids. The germline gives CDR1 DFQATT, CDR2 SNEGSKA (reference sequence). The ends were cut back, 6 bases at V and 0 bases at J, with 15 bases in the middle. The CDR3 loop is CSASSRLNSGNTIYF. CDR3 DNA sequence: TGCAGTGCATCGTCCAGGCTTAACTCTGGAAACACCATATATTTT.

This clonotype was recorded many times. The rearrangement uses TRBV29-1 and TRBJ2-1; no reliable D call. Trimming left V 5 bases short and J 9 bases short, with 14 bases between. CDR3 length: 12 residues. CDR1 and CDR2 from the germline V gene are SQVTM and ANQGSEA. The CDR3: CSVYLPAGEQFF. The DNA of the CDR3 is TGCAGCGTTTATCTACCGGCAGGTGAGCAGTTCTTC.

This clonotype appeared a few times. This rearrangement joins TRBV18 to TRBJ1-6; 7 positions agree with TRBD1. This CDR3 is built from 15 residues. Unmatched junction bases numbered 4, after V lost 3 bases and J lost 5 bases. Germline V gives CDR1 KGHSH, CDR2 LQKENI. The CDR3 sequence: CASSPGTANNSPLHF. CDR3 sequence (DNA): TGTGCCAGCTCACCGGGGACAGCTAATAATTCACCCCTCCACTTT.

This clonotype occurred many times. The V and J genes are TRBV20-1 and TRBJ2-7; TRBD2 matches 14 bases. The CDR3 is 15 residues long. The V gene's germline CDR1 is DFQATT and CDR2 SNEGSKA (reference sequence). V gave up 0 bases and J gave up 3 bases; unmatched junction bases: 1. The CDR3, as DNA: TGCAGTGCTAGAGAGGGGACTAGCGGGGGCTACGAGCAGTACTTC. It codes for CSAREGTSGGYEQYF.

This clonotype has just a few counts. The chain has TRBV5-1 and TRBJ2-7, with D unclear. This CDR3 is built from 13 residues. Per germline, CDR1 SGHRS and CDR2 YFSETQ. V gave up 2 bases and J gave up 9 bases, with 15 bases separating them. The CDR3 bases are TGCGCCAGCAGCTTTTTGGAGTCAGCGTTGCAGTACTTC. Its protein product is CASSFLESALQYF.